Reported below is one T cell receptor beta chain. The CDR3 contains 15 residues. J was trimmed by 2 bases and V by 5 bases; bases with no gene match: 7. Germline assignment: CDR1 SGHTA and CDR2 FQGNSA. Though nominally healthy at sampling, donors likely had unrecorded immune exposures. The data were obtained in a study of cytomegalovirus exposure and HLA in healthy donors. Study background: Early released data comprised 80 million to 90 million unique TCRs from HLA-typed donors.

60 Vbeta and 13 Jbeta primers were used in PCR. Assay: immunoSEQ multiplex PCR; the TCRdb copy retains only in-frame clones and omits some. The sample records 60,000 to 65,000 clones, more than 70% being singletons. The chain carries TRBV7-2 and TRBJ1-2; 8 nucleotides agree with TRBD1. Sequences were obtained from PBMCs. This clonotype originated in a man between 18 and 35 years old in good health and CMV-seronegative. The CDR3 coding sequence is TGTGCCAGCAGCCCCGGACAGGGTTTCAACTATGGCTACACCTTC. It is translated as CASSPGQGFNYGYTF.